This T cell receptor beta chain was captured in a study of PD-1 blockade in classical Hodgkin lymphoma. Notes on the study in general: Patients starting nivolumab under 1 year after ASCT were excluded. Lower baseline TCR diversity was reported for newly diagnosed patients than for healthy donors. By C4D1, CD4+ diversity increased significantly, especially in complete responders.

Libraries were prepared by immunoSEQ multiplex PCR; TCRdb keeps only in-frame clonotypes and omits some of them. Of 20,000 to 25,000 clones detected, approximately 77% appear once; the ten largest clones hold approximately 21%. Documented time point: cycle 4 day 1 (C4D1), after 5 to 7 weeks of nivolumab. Every patient experienced relapse after autologous stem cell transplantation, and brentuximab vedotin exposure varied. Germline loops: CDR1 SGHTA, CDR2 FQGTGA. With 0 bases removed from V and 2 bases from J, the gap between germline ends came to 5 bases. The CDR3 spans 15 residues. Concerning this clone itself: What it binds is unknown.

This sequence originates from a human donor with classical Hodgkin lymphoma. Source: peripheral blood mononuclear cells (PBMCs), taken before the fourth cycle of nivolumab. The J gene is TRBJ2-6, the V gene TRBV7-3; perhaps TRBD1 as D (5 bases). The CDR3: CASSLTGAGANVLTF. The CDR3 region has the DNA TGTGCCAGCAGCTTAACAGGGGCTGGGGCCAACGTCCTGACTTTC.